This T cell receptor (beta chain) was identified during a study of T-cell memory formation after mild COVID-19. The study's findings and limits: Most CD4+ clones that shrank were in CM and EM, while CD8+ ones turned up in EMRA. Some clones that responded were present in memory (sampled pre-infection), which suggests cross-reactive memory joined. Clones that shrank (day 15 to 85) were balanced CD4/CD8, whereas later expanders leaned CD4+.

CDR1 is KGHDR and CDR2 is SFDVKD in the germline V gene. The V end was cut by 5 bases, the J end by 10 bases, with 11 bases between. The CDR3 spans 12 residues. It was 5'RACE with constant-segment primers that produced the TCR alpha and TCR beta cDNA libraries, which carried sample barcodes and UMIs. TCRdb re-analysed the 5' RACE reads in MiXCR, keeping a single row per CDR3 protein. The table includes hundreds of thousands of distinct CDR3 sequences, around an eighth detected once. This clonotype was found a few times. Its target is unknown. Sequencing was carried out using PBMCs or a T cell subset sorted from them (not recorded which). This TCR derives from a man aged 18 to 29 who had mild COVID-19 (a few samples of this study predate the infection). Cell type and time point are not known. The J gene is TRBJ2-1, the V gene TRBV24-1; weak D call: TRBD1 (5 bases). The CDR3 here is CATSVDSREQFF. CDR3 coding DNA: TGTGCCACCAGTGTCGACAGTCGCGAGCAGTTCTTC.